What follows are 2 T cell receptor beta chains derived from one specimen sequenced in a study of CXCR3-negative and CXCR3-positive naive CD8 T cells. UMI-labeled 5' RACE TRB cDNA libraries were prepared from the cells. From the 5' RACE reads, TCRdb lists one entry per CDR3 protein and no DNA. Its listing shows about 6,700 distinct CDR3 sequences. What was sequenced was naive CXCR3- CD8+ T cells from blood. Sample subset: CD45RO-CCR7+CD27+CD95- naive CD8+ T cells lacking CXCR3 (TNR3-). The receptor set was obtained from a human donor in good health. Some clones in this sample may be carry-over from other donors' samples.

The V call is TRBV29-1, the J call TRBJ1-2; TCRdb's D gene call, TRBD1, goes unchecked for lack of DNA. Germline-derived CDR1 and CDR2 are SQVTM and ANQGSEA. There are 11 residues in the CDR3. The CDR3: CSVGGMNGYTF.

This clonotype is classed as medium-sized by frequency. The chain joins TRBV5-5 to TRBJ1-3; there is no DNA to check the TCRdb D call of TRBD1. Per the germline V gene, CDR1 is SGHKS and CDR2 is YYEKEE (reference sequence). There are 15 residues in the CDR3. The CDR3 is CASSLVGDSGNTIYF.